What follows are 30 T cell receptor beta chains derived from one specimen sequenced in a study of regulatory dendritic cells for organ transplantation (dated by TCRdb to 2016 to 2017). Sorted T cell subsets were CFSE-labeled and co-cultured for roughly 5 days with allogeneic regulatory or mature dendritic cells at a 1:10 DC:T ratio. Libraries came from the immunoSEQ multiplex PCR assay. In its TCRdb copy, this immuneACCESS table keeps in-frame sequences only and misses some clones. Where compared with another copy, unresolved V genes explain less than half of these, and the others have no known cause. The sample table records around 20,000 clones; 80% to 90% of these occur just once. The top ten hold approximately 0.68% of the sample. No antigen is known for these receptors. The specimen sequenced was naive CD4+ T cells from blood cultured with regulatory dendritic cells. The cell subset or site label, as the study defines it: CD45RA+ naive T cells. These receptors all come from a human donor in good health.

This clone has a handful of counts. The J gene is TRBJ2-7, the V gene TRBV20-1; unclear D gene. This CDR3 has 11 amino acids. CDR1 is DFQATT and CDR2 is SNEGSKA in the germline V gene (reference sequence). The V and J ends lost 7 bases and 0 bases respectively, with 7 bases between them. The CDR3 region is CSGSSSYEQYF. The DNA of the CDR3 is TGCAGTGGATCTTCCTCCTACGAGCAGTACTTC.

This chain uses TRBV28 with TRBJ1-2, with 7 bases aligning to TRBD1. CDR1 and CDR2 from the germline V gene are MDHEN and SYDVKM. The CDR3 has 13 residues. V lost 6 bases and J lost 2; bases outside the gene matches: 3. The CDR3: CASRMDRNYGYTF. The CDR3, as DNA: TGTGCCAGCAGAATGGACAGGAACTATGGCTACACCTTC.

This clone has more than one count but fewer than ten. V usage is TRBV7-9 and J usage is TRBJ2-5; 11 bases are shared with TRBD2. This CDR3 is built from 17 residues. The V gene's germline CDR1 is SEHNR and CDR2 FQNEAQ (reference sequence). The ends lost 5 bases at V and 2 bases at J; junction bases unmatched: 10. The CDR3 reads CASSPKPGLAVQETQYF. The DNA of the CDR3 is TGTGCCAGCAGCCCGAAGCCGGGACTAGCGGTACAAGAGACCCAGTACTTC.

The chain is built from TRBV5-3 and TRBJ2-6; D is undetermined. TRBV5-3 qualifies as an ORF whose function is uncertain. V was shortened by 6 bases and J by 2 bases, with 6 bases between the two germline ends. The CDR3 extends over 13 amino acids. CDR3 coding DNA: TGTGCCAGAACCGGGCCTGGGGCCAACGTCCTGACTTTC. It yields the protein CARTGPGANVLTF.

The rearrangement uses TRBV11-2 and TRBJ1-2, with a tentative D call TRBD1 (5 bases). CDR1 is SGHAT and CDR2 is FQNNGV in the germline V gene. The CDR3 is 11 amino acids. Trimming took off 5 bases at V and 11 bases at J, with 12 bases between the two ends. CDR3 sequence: CASSPGTGYTF. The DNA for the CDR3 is TGTGCCAGCAGCCCCGGGACGGGGTACACCTTC.

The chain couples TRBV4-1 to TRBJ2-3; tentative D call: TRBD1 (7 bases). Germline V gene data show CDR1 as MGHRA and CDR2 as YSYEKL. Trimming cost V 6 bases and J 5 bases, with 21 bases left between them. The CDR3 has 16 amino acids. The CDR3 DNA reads TGCGCCAGCAGGAGGGGCAGGGGGGTTACAGGAGATACGCAGTATTTT. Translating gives CASRRGRGVTGDTQYF.

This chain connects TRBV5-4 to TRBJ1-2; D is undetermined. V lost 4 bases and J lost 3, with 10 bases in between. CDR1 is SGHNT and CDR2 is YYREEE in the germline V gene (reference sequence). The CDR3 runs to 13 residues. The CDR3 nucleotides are TGTGCCAGCAGCCTGGACGGCCACTATGGCTACACCTTC. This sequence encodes CASSLDGHYGYTF.

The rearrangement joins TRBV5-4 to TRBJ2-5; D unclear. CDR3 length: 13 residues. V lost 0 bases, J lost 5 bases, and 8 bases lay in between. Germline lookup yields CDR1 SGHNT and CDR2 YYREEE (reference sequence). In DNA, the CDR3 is TGTGCCAGCAGCTTGGAATTACGGGAGACCCAGTACTTC. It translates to CASSLELRETQYF.

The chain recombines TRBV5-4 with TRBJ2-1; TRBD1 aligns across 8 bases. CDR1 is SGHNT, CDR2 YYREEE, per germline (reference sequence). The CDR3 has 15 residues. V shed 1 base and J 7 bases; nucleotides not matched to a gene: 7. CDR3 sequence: CASSLSQGDWNEQFF. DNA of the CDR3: TGTGCCAGCAGCTTGTCACAGGGGGATTGGAATGAGCAGTTCTTC.

The CDR3 sequence is CASRMRGTGNGYTF. The CDR3 nucleotides read TGTGCCAGCAGAATGCGTGGGACAGGGAATGGCTACACCTTC. V usage is TRBV28 and J usage is TRBJ1-2; TRBD1 agrees at 9 bases. Losses at the gene ends were 6 bases for V and 6 bases for J; bases not matched to a gene: 8. Germline V CDR1 and CDR2: MDHEN, SYDVKM. This CDR3 has 14 residues.

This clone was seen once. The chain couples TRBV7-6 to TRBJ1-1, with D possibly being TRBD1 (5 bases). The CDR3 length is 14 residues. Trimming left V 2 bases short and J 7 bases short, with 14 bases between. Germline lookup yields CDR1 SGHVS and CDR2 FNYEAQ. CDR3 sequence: CASSLTREWGEAFF. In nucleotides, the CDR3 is TGTGCCAGCAGCTTAACCAGGGAGTGGGGTGAAGCTTTCTTT.

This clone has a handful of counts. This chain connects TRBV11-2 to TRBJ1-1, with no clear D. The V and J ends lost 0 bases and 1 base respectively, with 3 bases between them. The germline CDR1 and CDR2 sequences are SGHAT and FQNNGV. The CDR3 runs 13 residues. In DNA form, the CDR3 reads TGTGCCAGCAGCTTAGAGAGGAACACTGAAGCTTTCTTT. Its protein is CASSLERNTEAFF.

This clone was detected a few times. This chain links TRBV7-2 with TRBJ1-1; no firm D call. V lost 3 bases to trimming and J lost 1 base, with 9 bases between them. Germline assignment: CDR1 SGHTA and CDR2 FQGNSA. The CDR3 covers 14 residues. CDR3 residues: CASSFMGTNTEAFF. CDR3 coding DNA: TGTGCCAGCAGCTTCATGGGCACGAACACTGAAGCTTTCTTT.

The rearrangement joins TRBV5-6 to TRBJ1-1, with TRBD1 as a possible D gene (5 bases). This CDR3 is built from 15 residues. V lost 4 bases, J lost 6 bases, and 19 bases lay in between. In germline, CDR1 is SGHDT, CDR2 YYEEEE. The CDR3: CASSTWPSRGAEAFF. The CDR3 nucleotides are TGTGCCAGCAGCACCTGGCCGTCCCGGGGCGCTGAAGCTTTCTTT.

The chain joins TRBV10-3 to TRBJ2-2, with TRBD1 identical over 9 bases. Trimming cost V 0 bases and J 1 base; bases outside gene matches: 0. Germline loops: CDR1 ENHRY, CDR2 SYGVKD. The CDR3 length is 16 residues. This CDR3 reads CAISESGQGNTGELFF. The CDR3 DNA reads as TGTGCCATCAGTGAGTCGGGACAGGGGAACACCGGGGAGCTGTTTTTT.

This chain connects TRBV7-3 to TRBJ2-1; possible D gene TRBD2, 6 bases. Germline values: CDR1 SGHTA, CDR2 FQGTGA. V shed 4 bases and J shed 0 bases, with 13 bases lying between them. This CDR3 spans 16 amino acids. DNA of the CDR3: TGTGCCAGCAGCTCCTTGGGGGGAAGCTCCTACAATGAGCAGTTCTTC. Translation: CASSSLGGSSYNEQFF.

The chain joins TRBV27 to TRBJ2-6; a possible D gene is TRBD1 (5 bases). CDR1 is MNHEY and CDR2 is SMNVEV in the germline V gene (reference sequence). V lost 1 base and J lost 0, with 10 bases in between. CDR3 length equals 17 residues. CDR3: CASSLWGAGSGANVLTF. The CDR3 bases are TGTGCCAGCAGTTTATGGGGCGCCGGCTCTGGGGCCAACGTCCTGACTTTC. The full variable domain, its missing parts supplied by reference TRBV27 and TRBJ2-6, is EAQVTQNPRYLITVTGKKLTVTCSQNMNHEYMSWYRQDPGLGLRQIYYSMNVEVTDKGDVPEGYKVSRKEKRNFPLILESPSPNQTSLYFCASSLWGAGSGANVLTFGAGSRLTVL.

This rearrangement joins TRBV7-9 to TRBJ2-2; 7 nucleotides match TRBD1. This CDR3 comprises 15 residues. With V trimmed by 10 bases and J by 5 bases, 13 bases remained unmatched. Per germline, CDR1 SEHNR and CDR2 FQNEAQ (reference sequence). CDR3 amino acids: CAILNSQGETGELFF. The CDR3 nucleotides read TGTGCCATCCTAAACTCCCAGGGGGAAACCGGGGAGCTGTTTTTT.

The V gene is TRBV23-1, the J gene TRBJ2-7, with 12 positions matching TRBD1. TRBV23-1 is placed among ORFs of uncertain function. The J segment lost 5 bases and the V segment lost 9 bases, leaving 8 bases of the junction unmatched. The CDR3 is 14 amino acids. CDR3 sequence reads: CARGPGTGGHEQYF. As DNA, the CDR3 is TGCGCCAGAGGCCCCGGGACAGGGGGCCACGAGCAGTACTTC.

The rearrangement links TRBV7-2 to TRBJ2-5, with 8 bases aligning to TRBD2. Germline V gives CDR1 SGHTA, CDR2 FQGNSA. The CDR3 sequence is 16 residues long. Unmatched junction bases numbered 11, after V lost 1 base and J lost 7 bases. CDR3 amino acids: CASSLEGRGGIGTQYF. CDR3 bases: TGTGCCAGCAGCTTAGAGGGTCGGGGGGGGATCGGGACCCAGTACTTC.

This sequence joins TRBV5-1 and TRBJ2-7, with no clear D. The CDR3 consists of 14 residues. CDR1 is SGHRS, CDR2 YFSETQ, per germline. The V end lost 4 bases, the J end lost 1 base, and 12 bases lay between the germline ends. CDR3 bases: TGCGCCAGCAGCCAGCTGTCGCGGTCCTACGAGCAGTACTTC. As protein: CASSQLSRSYEQYF.

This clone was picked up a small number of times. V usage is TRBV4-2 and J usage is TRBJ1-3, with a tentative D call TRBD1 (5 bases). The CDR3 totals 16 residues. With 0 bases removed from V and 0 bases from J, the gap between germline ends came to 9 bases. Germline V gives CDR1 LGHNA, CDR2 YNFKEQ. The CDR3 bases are TGTGCCAGCAGCCAAGATCGCAGGGACTCTGGAAACACCATATATTTT. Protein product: CASSQDRRDSGNTIYF.

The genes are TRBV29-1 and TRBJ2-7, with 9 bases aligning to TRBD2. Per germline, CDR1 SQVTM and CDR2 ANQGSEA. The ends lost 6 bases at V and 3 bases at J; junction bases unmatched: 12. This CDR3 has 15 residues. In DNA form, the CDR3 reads TGCAGCGTGCGGGGGGGCAGGGATTATTTCTACGAGCAGTACTTC. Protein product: CSVRGGRDYFYEQYF.

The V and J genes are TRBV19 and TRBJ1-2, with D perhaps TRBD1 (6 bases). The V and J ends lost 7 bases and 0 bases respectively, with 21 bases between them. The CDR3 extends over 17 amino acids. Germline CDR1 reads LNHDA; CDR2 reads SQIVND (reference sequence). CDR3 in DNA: TGTGCCAGTACCCGAGCGGGACAAGCAGAGTCTAACTATGGCTACACCTTC. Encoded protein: CASTRAGQAESNYGYTF. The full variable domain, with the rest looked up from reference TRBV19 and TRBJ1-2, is DGGITQSPKYLFRKEGQNVTLSCEQNLNHDAMYWYRQDPGQGLRLIYYSQIVNDFQKGDIAEGYSVSREKKESFPLTVTSAQKNPTAFYLCASTRAGQAESNYGYTFGSGTRLTVV.

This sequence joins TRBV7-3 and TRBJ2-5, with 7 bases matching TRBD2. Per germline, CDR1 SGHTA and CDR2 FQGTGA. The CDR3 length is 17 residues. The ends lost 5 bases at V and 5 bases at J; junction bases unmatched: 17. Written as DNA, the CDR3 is TGTGCCAGCAGCCCGGGGGAGGGGCCAGGGTTGAGGGAGACCCAGTACTTC. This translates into CASSPGEGPGLRETQYF.

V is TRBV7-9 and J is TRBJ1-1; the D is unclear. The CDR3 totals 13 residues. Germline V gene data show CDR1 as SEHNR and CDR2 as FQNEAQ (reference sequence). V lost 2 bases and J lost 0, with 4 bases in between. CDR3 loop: CASSLLMNTEAFF. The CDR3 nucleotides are TGTGCCAGCAGCTTACTTATGAACACTGAAGCTTTCTTT.

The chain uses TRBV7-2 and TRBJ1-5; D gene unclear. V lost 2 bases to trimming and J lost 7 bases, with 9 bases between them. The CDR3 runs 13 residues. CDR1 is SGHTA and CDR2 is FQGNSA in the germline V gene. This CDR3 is CASSLSVNQPQHF. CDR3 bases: TGTGCCAGCAGCTTATCGGTTAACCAGCCCCAGCATTTT.

This CDR3 reads CASRQDMNTEAFF. The CDR3 DNA follows: TGTGCCAGCAGGCAGGATATGAACACTGAAGCTTTCTTT. The gene calls are TRBV7-6 and TRBJ1-1; D is undetermined. Germline CDR1 SGHVS, CDR2 FNYEAQ. The CDR3 runs 13 residues. Trimming took off 6 bases at V and 0 bases at J, with 8 bases between the two ends. Full variable domain (outside the CDR3, taken from reference TRBV7-6 and TRBJ1-1): GAGVSQSPRYKVTKRGQDVALRCDPISGHVSLYWYRQALGQGPEFLTYFNYEAQQDKSGLPNDRFSAERPEGSISTLTIQRTEQRDSAMYRCASRQDMNTEAFFGQGTRLTVV.

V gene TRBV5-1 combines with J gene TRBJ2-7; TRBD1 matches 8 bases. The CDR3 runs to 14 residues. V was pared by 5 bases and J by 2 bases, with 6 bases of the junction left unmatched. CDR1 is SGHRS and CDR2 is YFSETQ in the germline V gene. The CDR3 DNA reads TGCGCCAGCAGTCACCCGGGACAGGCCTACGAGCAGTACTTC. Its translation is CASSHPGQAYEQYF.

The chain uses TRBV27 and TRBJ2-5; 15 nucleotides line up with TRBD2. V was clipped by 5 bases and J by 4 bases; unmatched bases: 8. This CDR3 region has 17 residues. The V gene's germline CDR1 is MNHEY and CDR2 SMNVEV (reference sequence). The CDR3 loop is CASSRTSGGAFGETQYF. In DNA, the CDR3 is TGTGCCAGCAGTCGGACTAGCGGGGGGGCTTTCGGAGAGACCCAGTACTTC.